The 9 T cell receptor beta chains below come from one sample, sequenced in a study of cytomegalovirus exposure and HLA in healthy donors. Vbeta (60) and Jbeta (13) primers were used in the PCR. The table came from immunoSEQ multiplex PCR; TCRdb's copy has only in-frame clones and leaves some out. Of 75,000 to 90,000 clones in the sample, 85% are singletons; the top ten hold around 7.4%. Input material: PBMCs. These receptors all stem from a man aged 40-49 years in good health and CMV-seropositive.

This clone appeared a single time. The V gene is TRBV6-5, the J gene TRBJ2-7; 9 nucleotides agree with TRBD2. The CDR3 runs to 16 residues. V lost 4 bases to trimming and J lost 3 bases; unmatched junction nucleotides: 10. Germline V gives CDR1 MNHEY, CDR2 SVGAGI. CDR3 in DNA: TGTGCCAGCAGTTCGCCAAGGACTAGCGTAAACTACGAGCAGTACTTC. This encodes CASSSPRTSVNYEQYF.

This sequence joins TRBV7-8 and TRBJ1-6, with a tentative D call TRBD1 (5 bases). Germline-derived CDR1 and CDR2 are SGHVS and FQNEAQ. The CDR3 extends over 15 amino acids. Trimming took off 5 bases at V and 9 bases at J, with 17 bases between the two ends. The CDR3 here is CASSPLTGVSSPLHF. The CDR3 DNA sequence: TGTGCCAGCAGCCCCCTCACGGGGGTAAGTTCACCCCTCCACTTT.

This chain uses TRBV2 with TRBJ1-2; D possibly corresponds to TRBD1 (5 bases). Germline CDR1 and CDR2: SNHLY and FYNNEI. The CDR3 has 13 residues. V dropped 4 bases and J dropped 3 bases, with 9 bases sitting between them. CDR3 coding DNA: TGTGCCAGCAGTGTCAGGGCAGACTATGGCTACACCTTC. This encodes CASSVRADYGYTF.

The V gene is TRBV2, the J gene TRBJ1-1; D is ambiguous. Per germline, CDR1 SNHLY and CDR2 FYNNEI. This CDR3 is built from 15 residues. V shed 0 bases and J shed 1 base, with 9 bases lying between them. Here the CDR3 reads CASSEARTGNTEAFF. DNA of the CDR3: TGTGCCAGCAGTGAAGCAAGAACGGGGAACACTGAAGCTTTCTTT.

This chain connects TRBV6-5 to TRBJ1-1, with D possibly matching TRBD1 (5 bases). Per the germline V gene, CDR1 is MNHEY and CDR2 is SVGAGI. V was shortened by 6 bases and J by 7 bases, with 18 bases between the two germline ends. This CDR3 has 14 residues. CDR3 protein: CASRTGIGQIEAFF. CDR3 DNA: TGTGCCAGCAGAACAGGCATCGGGCAGATTGAAGCTTTCTTT.

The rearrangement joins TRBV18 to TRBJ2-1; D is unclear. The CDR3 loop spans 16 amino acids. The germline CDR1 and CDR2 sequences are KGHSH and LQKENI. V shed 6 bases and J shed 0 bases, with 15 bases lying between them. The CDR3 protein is CASSPERKSSYNEQFF. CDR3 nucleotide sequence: TGTGCCAGCTCTCCAGAGAGGAAGAGCTCCTACAATGAGCAGTTCTTC.

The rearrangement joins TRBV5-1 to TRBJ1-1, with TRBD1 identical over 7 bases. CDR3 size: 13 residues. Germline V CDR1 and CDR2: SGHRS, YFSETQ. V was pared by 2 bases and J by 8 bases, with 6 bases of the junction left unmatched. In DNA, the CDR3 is TGCGCCAGCAGCTTTCGGGACAGCGGAGAAGCTTTCTTT. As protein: CASSFRDSGEAFF.

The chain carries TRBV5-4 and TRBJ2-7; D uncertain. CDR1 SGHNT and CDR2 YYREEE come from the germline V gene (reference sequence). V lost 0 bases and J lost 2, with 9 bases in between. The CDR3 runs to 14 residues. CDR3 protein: CASSLGHNTYEQYF. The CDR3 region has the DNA TGTGCCAGCAGCTTGGGGCACAACACCTACGAGCAGTACTTC.

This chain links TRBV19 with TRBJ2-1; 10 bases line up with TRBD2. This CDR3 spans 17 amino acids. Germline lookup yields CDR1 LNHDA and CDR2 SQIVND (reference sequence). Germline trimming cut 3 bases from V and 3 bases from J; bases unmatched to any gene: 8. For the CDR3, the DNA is TGTGCCAGTAGTATGGGGCTAGCGGGAGATGGCTACAATGAGCAGTTCTTC. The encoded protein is CASSMGLAGDGYNEQFF.